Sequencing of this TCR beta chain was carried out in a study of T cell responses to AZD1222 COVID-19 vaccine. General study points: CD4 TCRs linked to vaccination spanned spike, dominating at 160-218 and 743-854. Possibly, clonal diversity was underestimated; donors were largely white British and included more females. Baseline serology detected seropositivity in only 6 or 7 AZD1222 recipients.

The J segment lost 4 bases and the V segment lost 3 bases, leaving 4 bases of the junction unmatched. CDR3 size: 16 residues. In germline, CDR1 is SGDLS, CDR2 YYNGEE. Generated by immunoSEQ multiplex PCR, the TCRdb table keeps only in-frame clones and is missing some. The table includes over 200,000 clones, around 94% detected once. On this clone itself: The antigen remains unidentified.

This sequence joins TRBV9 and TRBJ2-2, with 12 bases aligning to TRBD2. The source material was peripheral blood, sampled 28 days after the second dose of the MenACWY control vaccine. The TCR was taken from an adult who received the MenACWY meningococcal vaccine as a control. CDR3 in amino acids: CASSGLAGGTTGELFF. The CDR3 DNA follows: TGTGCCAGCAGCGGGCTAGCGGGAGGGACCACCGGGGAGCTGTTTTTT.